One and the same sample provided the 23 T cell receptor beta chains below, sequenced in a study of Graves' ophthalmopathy and Graves' hyperthyroidism. RNA transcripts provided the template for amplifying TCR beta CDR3 regions. An initial RT-PCR round employing HTBI primers preceded a second-round multiplex PCR. TCRdb recomputed calls from the multiplex PCR reads with MiXCR, one row per CDR3 protein. Altogether tens of thousands of distinct CDR3 sequences are present, approximately 48% being singletons, with the ten largest covering 6.5%. The material sequenced was peripheral blood. These receptors all come from an adult woman with stable Graves' hyperthyroidism.

The table lists this clonotype with many counts. V and J are TRBV5-5 and TRBJ1-2, with D unresolved. The CDR3 has 14 residues. The germline V gene has CDR1 SGHKS and CDR2 YYEKEE (reference sequence). The V end was cut by 2 bases, the J end by 1 base, with 9 bases between. CDR3: CASSFGESNYGYTF. The CDR3 DNA sequence: TGTGCCAGCAGCTTCGGGGAAAGTAACTATGGCTACACCTTC. Full variable domain (missing parts from reference TRBV5-5 and TRBJ1-2): DAGVTQSPTHLIKTRGQQVTLRCSPISGHKSVSWYQQVLGQGPQFIFQYYEKEERGRGNFPDRFSARQFPNYSSELNVNALLLGDSALYLCASSFGESNYGYTFGSGTRLTVV.

This clonotype showed up just a few times. V gene TRBV7-2 combines with J gene TRBJ2-7, with 8 nucleotides matching TRBD2. The V gene end was trimmed by 6 bases and the J gene end by 2 bases; junction bases not matched to a gene: 9. Germline values: CDR1 SGHTA, CDR2 FQGNSA. The CDR3 is 15 residues long. CDR3 nucleotides: TGTGCCAGCAGTAGTAGCGGGAACAGCGCCTACGAGCAGTACTTC. Encoded protein: CASSSSGNSAYEQYF.

The genes are TRBV20-1 and TRBJ2-7; 7 bases line up with TRBD1. This CDR3 has 16 residues. Trimming cost V 0 bases and J 3 bases; bases outside gene matches: 11. The germline V gene has CDR1 DFQATT and CDR2 SNEGSKA (reference sequence). CDR3 sequence: CSARDHRAQGNYEQYV. The CDR3 coding sequence is TGCAGTGCTAGAGACCATCGCGCACAGGGGAACTACGAGCAGTACGTC.

The chain links TRBV7-2 to TRBJ2-7, with D perhaps matching TRBD1 (6 bases). The CDR3 contains 15 residues. Trimming shortened V by 5 bases and J by 4 bases, and 18 bases separated the two germline ends. Germline V gene data show CDR1 as SGHTA and CDR2 as FQGNSA. CDR3 DNA sequence: TGTGCCAGCAGCCTCGGACAGTATAAAGGATACGAGCAGTACTTC. This gives the protein CASSLGQYKGYEQYF.

This clonotype was counted once. The V gene is TRBV7-9, the J gene TRBJ2-6; no firm D call. The CDR3 contains 20 residues. Trimming removed 2 bases at V and 1 base at J, with 21 bases between. Germline CDR1 reads SEHNR; CDR2 reads FQNEAQ (reference sequence). The CDR3 nucleotides read TGTGCCAGCAGCTTACATAGTACTAATGAAACAGTATCTGGGGCCAACGTCCTGACTTTC. It yields the protein CASSLHSTNETVSGANVLTF.

This clonotype is medium-sized by share. The rearrangement uses TRBV19 and TRBJ1-6, with D perhaps TRBD1 (6 bases). Germline values: CDR1 LNHDA, CDR2 SQIVND (reference sequence). The CDR3 runs 14 residues. V lost 4 bases and J lost 7, with 11 bases in between. CDR3 coding DNA: TGTGCCAGTAGTACCGGGGGGCCCAATTCACCCCTCCACTTT. This gives the protein CASSTGGPNSPLHF.

This chain joins TRBV24-1 and TRBJ1-2, with D maybe TRBD1 (5 bases). The CDR3 spans 14 residues. The germline CDR1 and CDR2 sequences are KGHDR and SFDVKD. Trimming cost V 4 bases and J 5 bases, with 13 bases left between them. In DNA form, the CDR3 reads TGTGCCACCAGTGACCCCGGGACGGATTATGGCTACACCTTC. Encoded protein: CATSDPGTDYGYTF.

This clonotype showed up many times. The V call is TRBV27, the J call TRBJ1-1, with unresolved D. Germline V lookup: CDR1 MNHEY, CDR2 SMNVEV (reference sequence). V was pared by 6 bases and J by 3 bases, with 14 bases between. The CDR3 spans 14 residues. The CDR3 reads CASSPRTLDTEAFF. In nucleotides, the CDR3 is TGTGCCAGCAGCCCAAGGACGCTGGACACTGAAGCTTTCTTT.

This clonotype was detected ten times or more. The genes are TRBV27 and TRBJ2-6; D unresolved. Per germline, CDR1 MNHEY and CDR2 SMNVEV (reference sequence). This CDR3 comprises 15 residues. The V gene lost 6 bases and the J gene lost 0 bases, with 9 bases spanning the gap. The CDR3 protein is CASRSDNSGANVLTF. The CDR3 DNA follows: TGTGCCAGCAGGTCTGACAACTCTGGGGCCAACGTCCTGACTTTC.

This chain connects TRBV7-9 to TRBJ1-5, with D possibly TRBD1 on 5 matching bases. Germline CDR1 SEHNR, CDR2 FQNEAQ (reference sequence). V was shortened by 6 bases and J by 11 bases, with 23 bases between the two germline ends. The CDR3 loop spans 15 amino acids. As DNA, the CDR3 is TGTGCCAGCAGAACCAGCCGGGACTACGATGAGACCCAGCATTTT. Protein: CASRTSRDYDETQHF.

This clonotype was found many times. The chain recombines TRBV6-1 with TRBJ2-7; D may be TRBD2 (6 bases). Between the trimmed V and J ends, which lost 0 bases and 0 bases, there was a span of 12 bases. This CDR3 spans 16 amino acids. Looked up from germline, CDR1 is MNHNS and CDR2 is SASEGT. CDR3 region: CASSEAPRESSYEQYF. Written as DNA, the CDR3 is TGTGCCAGCAGTGAAGCTCCGCGGGAAAGCTCCTACGAGCAGTACTTC.

The chain carries TRBV20-1 and TRBJ2-2; TRBD2 agrees at 10 bases. The CDR3 loop spans 17 amino acids. Per germline, CDR1 DFQATT and CDR2 SNEGSKA (reference sequence). The CDR3 region has the DNA TGCAGCGCTTCTCTCGGGACTAGCGAGACTGTTACCGGGGAGCTGTTTTTT. Amino acid sequence: CSASLGTSETVTGELFF.

By share of the sample, this clonotype is medium-sized. The CDR3 coding sequence is TGTGCCAGCAGCTCACGGGACAGGGGCGAGCAGTACTTC. Its protein is CASSSRDRGEQYF. J is TRBJ2-7 and V is TRBV7-9; 10 bases are a match to TRBD1. This CDR3 contains 13 residues. The junction had 3 bases not matched to a gene; V was cut back by 4 bases and J by 6 bases. Germline lookup yields CDR1 SEHNR and CDR2 FQNEAQ (reference sequence).

V and J are TRBV20-1 and TRBJ1-1, with D maybe TRBD1 (5 bases). The CDR3 covers 17 residues. Germline loops: CDR1 DFQATT, CDR2 SNEGSKA (reference sequence). V lost 5 bases, J lost 0 bases, and 22 bases lay in between. The CDR3 nucleotides read TGCAGTGCTCTTGTTGGGGGGGTGTGTGTTTTGAACACTGAAGCTTTCTTT. This encodes CSALVGGVCVLNTEAFF.

The chain recombines TRBV7-6 with TRBJ1-3; tentative D call: TRBD1 (6 bases). V was pared by 3 bases and J by 2 bases, with 8 bases between. In germline, CDR1 is SGHVS, CDR2 FNYEAQ. The length of the CDR3 is 14 residues. CDR3 in amino acids: CASSFTGPGNTIYF. The CDR3 coding sequence is TGTGCCAGCAGCTTTACAGGGCCTGGAAACACCATATATTTT.

This clonotype occurred a few times. The CDR3 loop reads CASTSDPQETQYF. As DNA, the CDR3 is TGTGCCAGCACCTCGGATCCCCAAGAGACCCAGTACTTC. The chain has TRBV7-2 and TRBJ2-5; D call uncertain. Trimming pared 7 bases from V and 1 base from J, leaving 10 bases between. This CDR3 contains 13 residues. The germline CDR1 and CDR2 sequences are SGHTA and FQGNSA.

For this clonotype: One end of the junction is discordant with germline, which a read error may explain. This chain connects TRBV15 to TRBJ1-1; the D gene is possibly TRBD1 (6 bases). This CDR3 contains 23 residues. Looked up from germline, CDR1 is LNHNV and CDR2 is YYDKDF (reference sequence). The CDR3 loop is CATSRAKGGGTQGSEFMNTEAFF. The CDR3 DNA is TGTGCCACCAGCAGAGCAAAGGGGGGGGGGACTCAGGGGAGTGAATTTATGAACACTGAAGCCTTCTTT.

This clonotype showed up many times. CDR3 protein: CASNGVGTQYF. CDR3 bases: TGTGCCAGCAACGGGGTGGGGACCCAGTACTTC. This rearrangement joins TRBV6-2 or TRBV6-3 to TRBJ2-5; the D gene is possibly TRBD2 (5 bases). V was pared by 7 bases and J by 7 bases, with 10 bases between. The CDR3 contains 11 residues. Germline values: CDR1 MNHEY, CDR2 SVGEGT.

This clonotype was detected many times. CDR3 protein: CASSQGQGGLLNTEAFF. In DNA, the CDR3 is TGTGCCAGCAGCCAGGGACAGGGGGGCCTCTTGAACACTGAAGCTTTCTTT. The gene calls are TRBV5-6 and TRBJ1-1, with TRBD1 matching 11 bases. The ends lost 4 bases at V and 0 bases at J; junction bases unmatched: 8. Germline V gene data show CDR1 as SGHDT and CDR2 as YYEEEE. The CDR3 totals 17 residues.

This chain links TRBV20-1 with TRBJ2-3; D gene uncertain. TRBJ2-1 matches the DNA end more closely, so the J call is doubtful. Germline values: CDR1 DFQATT, CDR2 SNEGSKA (reference sequence). The CDR3 totals 12 residues. The CDR3 protein is CSARFSTDTQFF. As DNA, the CDR3 is TGCAGTGCTAGATTTAGCACAGATACGCAGTTCTTC.

The V gene is TRBV19, the J gene TRBJ2-4; D gene uncertain. V was clipped by 8 bases and J by 8 bases, with 13 bases between them. Per germline, CDR1 LNHDA and CDR2 SQIVND (reference sequence). CDR3 length: 12 amino acids. CDR3 region: CASGLPPHIQYF. CDR3 in DNA: TGTGCCAGTGGCCTGCCACCGCACATTCAGTACTTC. Looking up the rest from reference TRBV19 and TRBJ2-4 gives the full variable domain: DGGITQSPKYLFRKEGQNVTLSCEQNLNHDAMYWYRQDPGQGLRLIYYSQIVNDFQKGDIAEGYSVSREKKESFPLTVTSAQKNPTAFYLCASGLPPHIQYFGAGTRLSVL.

The V and J genes are TRBV2 and TRBJ2-3; D unclear. Germline lookup yields CDR1 SNHLY and CDR2 FYNNEI. Trimming cost V 2 bases and J 2 bases, with 11 bases left between them. The CDR3 covers 15 residues. CDR3: CASSETEGYTDTQYF. Written as DNA, the CDR3 is TGTGCCAGCAGTGAAACAGAAGGGTACACAGATACGCAGTATTTT.

This clonotype was found many times. A much larger clone lies one base from this, so it may be a read error. J is TRBJ2-7 and V is TRBV12-3 or TRBV12-4; D might be TRBD2 (6 bases). CDR3 size: 15 residues. Trimming removed 3 bases at V and 2 bases at J, with 14 bases between. CDR3 bases: TGTGCCAGCAGTTTGGGAGCGGGTCCCGCCTACGAGCAGTACTTC. It encodes CASSLGAGPAYEQYF.